The 11 T cell receptor beta chains presented below share a single source sample, sequenced in a study of vaccination and CD4 T cells after COVID-19. Treatment: roughly 10-day PBMC culture with coronavirus spike peptide pools or control peptides (ViraFEST assay). Scientists ran DNA taken from cultured CD4+ T cells through the Oncomine TCR Beta short-read assay for sequencing. MiXCR, applied by TCRdb to the PCR reads, yields one record per CDR3 protein. Counted here are fewer than 15,000 distinct CDR3 sequences, 20% to 25% occurring once; the ten biggest clones make up 9% to 15%. No cognate antigen is known for these TCRs. The specimen comprised CD4+ T cells from blood, cultured in vitro, sampled before SARS-CoV-2 vaccination. All receptors come from a human donor who received a COVID-19 vaccine.

This clonotype was seen more than once but under ten times. The chain combines TRBV27 with TRBJ2-2; TRBD1 is a possible D gene (6 bases). Trimming stripped 6 bases from V and 1 base from J, with 18 bases between. Germline CDR1 is MNHEY and CDR2 is SMNVEV (reference sequence). The CDR3 runs 17 residues. CDR3 nucleotides: TGTGCCAGCAGGTCGGACAGAAATACCTGGAACACCGGGGAGCTGTTTTTT. It yields the protein CASRSDRNTWNTGELFF.

This clonotype has only a few counts. This sequence joins TRBV7-2 and TRBJ1-2, with D uncertain. Trimming left V 1 base short and J 2 bases short, with 11 bases between. Germline CDR1 reads SGHTA; CDR2 reads FQGNSA. The CDR3 has 15 amino acids. CDR3 bases: TGTGCCAGCAGCTTAGTGGGGATGATGAACTATGGCTACACCTTC. Amino acids: CASSLVGMMNYGYTF.

The V gene is TRBV11-2, the J gene TRBJ2-7; D perhaps matches TRBD1 (5 bases). The CDR3 is 15 amino acids. CDR1 and CDR2 (germline): SGHAT, FQNNGV. V lost 5 bases and J lost 7, with 21 bases in between. CDR3 region: CASSGARTTLEEQYF. The CDR3 DNA sequence: TGTGCCAGCAGCGGAGCGCGGACAACCTTAGAAGAGCAGTACTTC.

The table lists this clonotype with a few counts. CDR3 coding DNA: TGTGCCATCAGTGAGTCGACCGGGACTAGCGGGGGGAGCTCCTACAATGAGCAGTTCTTC. It yields the protein CAISESTGTSGGSSYNEQFF. V usage is TRBV10-3 and J usage is TRBJ2-1; 15 positions agree with TRBD2. From germline, CDR1 is ENHRY and CDR2 SYGVKD. The CDR3 length is 20 residues. The V segment lost 0 bases and the J segment 0 bases; nucleotides outside the gene matches: 6.

V gene TRBV6-1 combines with J gene TRBJ1-2; the D is unclear. The length of the CDR3 is 15 residues. Trimming removed 4 bases at V and 8 bases at J, with 20 bases between. The germline V gene has CDR1 MNHNS and CDR2 SASEGT. For the CDR3, the DNA is TGTGCCAGCAGTGGGGGTAAGGGCCGACTGCGAGGCTACACCTTC. It yields the protein CASSGGKGRLRGYTF.

Only a few counts were recorded for this clonotype. Here the CDR3 DNA reads TGCGCCAGCAGGGGGACCACAGATACGCAGTATTTT. Translated: CASRGTTDTQYF. The J gene is TRBJ2-3, the V gene TRBV10-1, with D perhaps assigned TRBD1 or TRBD2 (5 bases each). CDR1 and CDR2 from the germline V gene are WNHNN and SYGVQD (reference sequence). Trimming took off 6 bases at V and 2 bases at J, with 6 bases between the two ends. The CDR3 has 12 amino acids.

The V gene is TRBV5-4, the J gene TRBJ2-5; 7 positions match TRBD1. CDR3 size: 13 residues. CDR1 and CDR2 (germline): SGHNT, YYREEE (reference sequence). Trimming cost V 2 bases and J 5 bases; bases outside gene matches: 3. CDR3 DNA: TGTGCCAGCAGCTTCGAGGGGGCCGAGACCCAGTACTTC. This gives the protein CASSFEGAETQYF.

The V gene is TRBV12-3 or TRBV12-4, the J gene TRBJ2-1, with D possibly matching TRBD2 (6 bases). The CDR3 contains 17 residues. The V end lost 2 bases, the J end lost 2 bases, and 16 bases lay between the germline ends. The CDR3 reads CASSLKGRASAYNEQFF. CDR3 bases: TGTGCCAGCAGTTTAAAGGGTAGGGCTAGCGCCTACAATGAGCAGTTCTTC.

This clonotype was recorded a few times. The chain couples TRBV18 to TRBJ1-6, with 10 bases identical to TRBD1. Germline assignment: CDR1 KGHSH and CDR2 LQKENI. V lost 3 bases to trimming and J lost 7 bases; unmatched junction nucleotides: 0. The CDR3 extends over 14 amino acids. CDR3 loop: CASSPGQGNSPLHF. CDR3 coding DNA: TGTGCCAGCTCACCGGGACAGGGGAATTCACCCCTCCACTTT.

This clonotype turned up a few times. The chain carries TRBV25-1 and TRBJ2-2; D possibly corresponds to TRBD1 (6 bases). CDR3 length equals 15 residues. In germline, CDR1 is MGHDK, CDR2 SYGVNS. V was cut by 2 bases and J by 7 bases, with 14 bases left in between. DNA of the CDR3: TGTGCCAGCAGTGAACTGGACAGCGAGGGCGGGGAGCTGTTTTTT. The encoded protein is CASSELDSEGGELFF.

In this sample, this clonotype is medium-sized (0.01 to 0.1%). The chain carries TRBV20-1 and TRBJ1-2; maybe TRBD1 (5 bases). This CDR3 is built from 13 residues. V was trimmed by 0 bases and J by 7 bases, leaving 12 bases between them. CDR1 and CDR2 (germline): DFQATT, SNEGSKA (reference sequence). DNA of the CDR3: TGCAGTGCTAGAGATTCAGGGTTAGGTGGCTACACCTTC. It codes for CSARDSGLGGYTF.